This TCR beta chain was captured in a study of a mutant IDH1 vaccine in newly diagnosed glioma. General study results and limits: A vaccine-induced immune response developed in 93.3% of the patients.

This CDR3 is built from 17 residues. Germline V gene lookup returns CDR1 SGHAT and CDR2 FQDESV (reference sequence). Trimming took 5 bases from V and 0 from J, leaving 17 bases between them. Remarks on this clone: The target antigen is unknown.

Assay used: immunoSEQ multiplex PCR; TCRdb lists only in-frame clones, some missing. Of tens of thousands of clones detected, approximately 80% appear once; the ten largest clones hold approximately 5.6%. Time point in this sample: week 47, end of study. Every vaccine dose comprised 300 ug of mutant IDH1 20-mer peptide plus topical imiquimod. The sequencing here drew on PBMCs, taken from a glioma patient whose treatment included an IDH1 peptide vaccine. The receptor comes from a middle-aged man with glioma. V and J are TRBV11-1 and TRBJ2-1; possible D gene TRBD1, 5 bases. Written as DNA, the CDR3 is TGTGCCAGCAGCCCCCACAAGGGCCAGGGCTCCTACAATGAGCAGTTCTTC. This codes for CASSPHKGQGSYNEQFF.